What follows is one T cell receptor (beta chain) and its context. The data were obtained in a study of blood T cell repertoires in COVID-19. This table comes from immunoSEQ multiplex PCR, and its TCRdb copy is limited to in-frame clones, with some not included. The sample shows 150,000 to 200,000 clones, about 93% of them seen only once. Germline loops: CDR1 SGHDN, CDR2 FVKESK. CDR3 length: 13 residues. The V end lost 4 bases, the J end lost 14 bases, and 15 bases lay between the germline ends. The sample taken for sequencing was peripheral blood. The sequence derives from a woman in her 50s with acute or convalescent COVID-19. This rearrangement joins TRBV14 to TRBJ1-6; D unresolved. CDR3 bases: TGTGCCAGCAGCCCCACCTTACAGCAAACCCTCCACTTT. This codes for CASSPTLQQTLHF. The whole variable domain, remainder taken from reference TRBV14 and TRBJ1-6, is EAGVTQFPSHSVIEKGQTVTLRCDPISGHDNLYWYRRVMGKEIKFLLHFVKESKQDESGMPNNRFLAERTGGTYSTLKVQPAELEDSGVYFCASSPTLQQTLHFGNGTRLTVT.